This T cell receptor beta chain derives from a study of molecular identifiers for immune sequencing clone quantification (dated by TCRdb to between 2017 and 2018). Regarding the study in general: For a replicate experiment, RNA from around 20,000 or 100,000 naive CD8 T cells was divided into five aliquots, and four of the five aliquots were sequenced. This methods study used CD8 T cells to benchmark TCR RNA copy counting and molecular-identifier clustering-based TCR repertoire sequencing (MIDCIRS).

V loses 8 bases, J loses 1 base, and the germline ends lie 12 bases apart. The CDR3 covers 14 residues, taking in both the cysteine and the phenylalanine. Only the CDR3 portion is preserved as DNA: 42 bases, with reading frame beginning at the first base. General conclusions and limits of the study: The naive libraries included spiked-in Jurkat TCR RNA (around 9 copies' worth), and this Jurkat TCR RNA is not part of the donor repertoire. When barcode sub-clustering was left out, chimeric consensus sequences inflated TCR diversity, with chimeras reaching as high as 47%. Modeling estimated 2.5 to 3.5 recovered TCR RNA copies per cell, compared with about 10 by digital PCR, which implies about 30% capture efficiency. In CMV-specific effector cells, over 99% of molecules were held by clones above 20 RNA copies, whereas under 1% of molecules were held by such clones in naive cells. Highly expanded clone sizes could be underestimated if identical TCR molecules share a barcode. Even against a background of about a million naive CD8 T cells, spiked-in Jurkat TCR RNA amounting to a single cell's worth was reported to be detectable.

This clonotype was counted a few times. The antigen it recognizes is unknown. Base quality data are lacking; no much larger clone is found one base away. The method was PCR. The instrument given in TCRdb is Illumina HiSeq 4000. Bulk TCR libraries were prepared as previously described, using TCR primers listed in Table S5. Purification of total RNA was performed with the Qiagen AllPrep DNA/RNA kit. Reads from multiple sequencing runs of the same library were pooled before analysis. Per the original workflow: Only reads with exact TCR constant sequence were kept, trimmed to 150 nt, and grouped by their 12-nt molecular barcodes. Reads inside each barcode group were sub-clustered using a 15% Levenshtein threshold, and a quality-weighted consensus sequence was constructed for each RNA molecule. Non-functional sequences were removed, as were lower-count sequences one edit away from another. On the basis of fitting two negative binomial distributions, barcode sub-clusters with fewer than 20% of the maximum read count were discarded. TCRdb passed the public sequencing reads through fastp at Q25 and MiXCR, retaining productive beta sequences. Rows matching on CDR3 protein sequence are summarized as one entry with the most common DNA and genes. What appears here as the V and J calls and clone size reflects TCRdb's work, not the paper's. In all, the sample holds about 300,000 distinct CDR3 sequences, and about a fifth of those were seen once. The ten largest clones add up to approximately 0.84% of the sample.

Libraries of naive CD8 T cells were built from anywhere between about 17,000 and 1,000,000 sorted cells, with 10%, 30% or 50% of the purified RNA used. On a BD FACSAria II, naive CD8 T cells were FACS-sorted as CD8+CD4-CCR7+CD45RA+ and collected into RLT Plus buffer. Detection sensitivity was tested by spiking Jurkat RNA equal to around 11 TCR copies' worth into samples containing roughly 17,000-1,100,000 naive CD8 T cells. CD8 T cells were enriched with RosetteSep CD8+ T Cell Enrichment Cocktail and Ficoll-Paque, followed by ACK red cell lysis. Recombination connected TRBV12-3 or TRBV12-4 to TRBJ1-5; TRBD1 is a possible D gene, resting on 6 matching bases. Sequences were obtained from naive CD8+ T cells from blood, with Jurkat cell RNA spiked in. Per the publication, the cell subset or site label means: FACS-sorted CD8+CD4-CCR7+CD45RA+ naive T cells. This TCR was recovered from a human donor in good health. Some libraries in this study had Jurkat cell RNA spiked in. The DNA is TGTGCCAGCTATAGAGGGGGGAGCAATCAGCCCCAGCATTTT. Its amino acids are CASYRGGSNQPQHF.